This TCR beta chain came from a study of shared clonotypes between healthy human individuals. Findings of the study overall: Clonotypes not shared had lower generation probabilities than those common to all four donors. Memory subsets had estimated richness that was generally smaller than that of naive subsets.

This CDR3 has 15 residues. Germline V gene lookup returns CDR1 SGHNT and CDR2 YYREEE (reference sequence). After removal of 5 bases from V and 7 bases from J, the junction contained 7 bases not matched to a gene. Some 30,000 T cell genomes, or around 180 ng DNA, went into the sorted-subset replicate PCRs. Produced via immunoSEQ multiplex PCR; TCRdb's table is partial and in-frame only. The sample lists 1,400,000 or so clones, 98% occurring once. The authors divided CD4+ cells into CD45RA+ naive and CD45RA-negative memory subsets. Of note for this clone: What it binds is not known.

Sequenced input: naive CD4+ T cells sorted from blood. Subset in this sample: CD45RA+ positively selected. The genes are TRBV5-4 and TRBJ2-1; 12 bases fit TRBD2. The receptor was isolated from a man between 25 and 39 years old in good health. The CDR3: CASRNPSGRANEQFF. The CDR3 DNA follows: TGTGCCAGCAGGAACCCTAGCGGGAGGGCAAATGAGCAGTTCTTC.